The rows below give T cell receptor beta chains drawn from one sample of a study of molecular identifiers for immune sequencing clone quantification. TCRdb reanalysed the PCR reads using MiXCR and keeps one entry per CDR3 protein. Altogether roughly 630,000 distinct CDR3 sequences are present, about 25% being singletons, with the ten largest covering about 0.73%. The sample comprised naive CD8+ T cells from blood, with Jurkat cell RNA spiked in. Receptors were obtained from a human donor in good health. Some libraries in this study had Jurkat cell RNA spiked in. CDR3s include the opening cysteine and the closing phenylalanine or tryptophan. The order of the fields is J gene, clone size, CDR3 length, D gene, V gene, CDR3 protein, CDR3 DNA. A D gene is named only where the DNA matches it firmly. Size tells how often a clone was seen (once, few, many) or the class of an expanded clone, and some rows leave it out.

j_call: TRBJ1-1
clone_size: -
cdr3_length: 13
d_call: TRBD1
v_call: TRBV27
cdr3_aa: CASRQGMNTEALF
cdr3_nt: TGTGCCAGCAGACAGGGGATGAACACTGAAGCTCTCTTT

j_call: TRBJ1-2
clone_size: -
cdr3_length: 14
d_call: -
v_call: TRBV3-1
cdr3_aa: CASRHIGTNYGYTF
cdr3_nt: TGTGCCAGCAGACATATCGGTACTAACTATGGCTACACCTTC

j_call: TRBJ1-1
clone_size: few
cdr3_length: 13
d_call: -
v_call: TRBV3-1
cdr3_aa: CASSPPLDTEAFF
cdr3_nt: TGTGCCAGCAGCCCCCCTCTGGACACTGAAGCTTTCTTT

j_call: TRBJ2-3
clone_size: -
cdr3_length: 15
d_call: TRBD2
v_call: TRBV7-3
cdr3_aa: CASSLHGSGSYTQYF
cdr3_nt: TGTGCCAGCAGCTTACATGGTAGCGGGAGTTATACGCAGTATTTT

j_call: TRBJ2-2
clone_size: many
cdr3_length: 14
d_call: -
v_call: TRBV29-1
cdr3_aa: CSVDSGLGTGELFF
cdr3_nt: TGCAGCGTTGATTCCGGGTTAGGCACCGGGGAGCTGTTTTTT

j_call: TRBJ2-3
clone_size: many
cdr3_length: 15
d_call: TRBD2
v_call: TRBV20-1
cdr3_aa: CSARDTSGGPDTQYF
cdr3_nt: TGCAGTGCTAGGGATACTAGCGGGGGGCCAGATACGCAGTATTTT

j_call: TRBJ1-3
clone_size: few
cdr3_length: 14
d_call: -
v_call: TRBV6-6
cdr3_aa: CASSYEKAGNTIYF
cdr3_nt: TGTGCCAGCAGTTACGAAAAGGCTGGAAACACCATATATTTT

j_call: TRBJ2-1
clone_size: -
cdr3_length: 16
d_call: TRBD2
v_call: TRBV29-1
cdr3_aa: CGVEGPGGRNVGEQFF
cdr3_nt: TGCGGCGTTGAGGGCCCTGGCGGGAGAAACGTTGGTGAGCAGTTCTTC

j_call: TRBJ2-2
clone_size: few
cdr3_length: 16
d_call: TRBD2
v_call: TRBV2
cdr3_aa: CASSEGGRALTGELFF
cdr3_nt: TGTGCCAGCAGTGAAGGAGGGAGGGCCTTGACCGGGGAGCTGTTTTTT

j_call: TRBJ2-3
clone_size: few
cdr3_length: 17
d_call: -
v_call: TRBV4-2
cdr3_aa: CASSQDTLASSTDTQYF
cdr3_nt: TGTGCCAGCAGCCAAGACACCCTAGCGTCTAGCACAGATACGCAGTATTTT

j_call: TRBJ1-1
clone_size: -
cdr3_length: 14
d_call: -
v_call: TRBV6-1
cdr3_aa: CASSEWVGATEAFF
cdr3_nt: TGTGCCAGCAGTGAATGGGTGGGCGCGACTGAAGCTTTCTTT

j_call: TRBJ1-1
clone_size: -
cdr3_length: 13
d_call: -
v_call: TRBV27
cdr3_aa: CASSTGRNTEAFF
cdr3_nt: TGTGCCAGCAGCACCGGCCGTAACACTGAAGCTTTCTTT

j_call: TRBJ1-2
clone_size: many
cdr3_length: 12
d_call: TRBD1
v_call: TRBV2
cdr3_aa: CATESGQGLSTF
cdr3_nt: TGTGCCACCGAATCTGGACAGGGGTTATCCACCTTC

j_call: TRBJ2-2
clone_size: -
cdr3_length: 14
d_call: -
v_call: TRBV30
cdr3_aa: CAWNRDLYTGELFF
cdr3_nt: TGTGCCTGGAACCGGGACTTATACACCGGGGAGCTGTTTTTT

j_call: TRBJ2-5
clone_size: many
cdr3_length: 13
d_call: -
v_call: TRBV20-1
cdr3_aa: CSTLIFEQETQYF
cdr3_nt: TGCAGTACTCTTATTTTTGAACAAGAGACCCAGTACTTC

j_call: TRBJ2-7
clone_size: -
cdr3_length: 15
d_call: TRBD1
v_call: TRBV12-3/TRBV12-4
cdr3_aa: CASSFGTGGNYEQHF
cdr3_nt: TGTGCCAGCAGTTTTGGTACAGGGGGCAACTACGAGCAGCACTTC

j_call: TRBJ1-6
clone_size: few
cdr3_length: 13
d_call: -
v_call: TRBV6-2/TRBV6-3
cdr3_aa: CASSPGKNSPLHF
cdr3_nt: TGTGCCAGCAGCCCCGGGAAGAATTCACCCCTCCACTTT

j_call: TRBJ2-5
clone_size: -
cdr3_length: 13
d_call: -
v_call: TRBV20-1
cdr3_aa: CSASARTGATQYF
cdr3_nt: TGCAGTGCTAGTGCCCGGACGGGGGCGACCCAGTACTTC

j_call: TRBJ2-7
clone_size: -
cdr3_length: 14
d_call: -
v_call: TRBV13
cdr3_aa: CASSLGVRWDEQYF
cdr3_nt: TGTGCCAGCAGCTTAGGGGTCAGATGGGACGAGCAGTACTTC

j_call: TRBJ2-7
clone_size: few
cdr3_length: 14
d_call: -
v_call: TRBV7-9
cdr3_aa: CASSLVVRNYEQYF
cdr3_nt: TGTGCCAGCAGCTTAGTTGTCAGGAACTACGAGCAGTACTTC

j_call: TRBJ1-3
clone_size: -
cdr3_length: 16
d_call: -
v_call: TRBV7-9
cdr3_aa: CASTPRGTNSGNTIYF
cdr3_nt: TGTGCCAGCACTCCTCGGGGGACAAACTCTGGAAACACCATATATTTT